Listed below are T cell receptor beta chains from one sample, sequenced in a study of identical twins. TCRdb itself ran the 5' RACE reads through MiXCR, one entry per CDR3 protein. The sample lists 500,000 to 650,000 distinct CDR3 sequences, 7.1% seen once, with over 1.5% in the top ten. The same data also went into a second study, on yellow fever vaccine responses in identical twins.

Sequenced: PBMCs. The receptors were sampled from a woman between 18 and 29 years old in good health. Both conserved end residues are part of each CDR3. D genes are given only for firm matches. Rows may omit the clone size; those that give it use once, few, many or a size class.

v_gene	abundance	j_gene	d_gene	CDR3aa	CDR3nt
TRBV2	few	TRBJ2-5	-	CASSPLSSQETQYF	TGTGCCAGCAGCCCACTTTCGAGCCAAGAGACCCAGTACTTC
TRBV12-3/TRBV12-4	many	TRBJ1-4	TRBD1	CASRAGQPNEKLFF	TGTGCCAGCAGGGCGGGACAGCCTAATGAAAAACTGTTTTTT
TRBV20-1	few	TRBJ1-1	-	CSASDSNTEAFF	TGCAGTGCTTCGGACAGTAACACTGAAGCTTTCTTT
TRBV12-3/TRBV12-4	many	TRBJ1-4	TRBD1	CASSPDRDGVGKLFF	TGTGCCAGCAGTCCGGACAGGGACGGGGTTGGAAAACTGTTTTTT
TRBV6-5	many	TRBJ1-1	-	CASSYAESLEAFF	TGTGCCAGCAGTTACGCGGAATCCCTGGAAGCTTTCTTT
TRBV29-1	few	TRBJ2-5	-	CSVGRLGGQGETQYF	TGCAGCGTGGGACGACTGGGCGGGCAGGGGGAGACCCAGTACTTC
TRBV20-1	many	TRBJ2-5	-	CSAHDWGVPSPEETQYF	TGCAGTGCTCATGACTGGGGGGTCCCAAGCCCGGAAGAGACCCAGTACTTC
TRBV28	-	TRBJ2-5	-	CASSLSWPPGLKETQYF	TGTGCCAGCAGTTTATCTTGGCCGCCCGGTTTGAAAGAGACCCAGTACTTC
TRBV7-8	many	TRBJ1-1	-	CASSSPLAGARTEAFF	TGTGCCAGCAGCTCACCCCTTGCGGGGGCTCGTACTGAAGCTTTCTTT
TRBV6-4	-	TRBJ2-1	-	CASSDSLTGGLRSYNEQFF	TGTGCCAGCAGTGACTCCCTAACTGGGGGCCTTCGCTCCTACAATGAGCAGTTCTTC
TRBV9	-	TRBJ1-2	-	CASSVGSEANYGYTF	TGTGCCAGCAGCGTGGGCTCCGAAGCTAACTATGGCTACACCTTC
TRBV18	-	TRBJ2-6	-	CASSAEGTGANVLTF	TGTGCCAGCTCCGCCGAAGGTACTGGGGCCAACGTCCTGACTTTC
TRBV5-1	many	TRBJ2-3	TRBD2	CASSKGLATDTQYF	TGCGCCAGCAGCAAGGGACTAGCGACAGATACGCAGTATTTT
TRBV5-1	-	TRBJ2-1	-	CASSLYGASSYNEQFF	TGCGCCAGCAGCTTGTACGGGGCCAGCTCCTACAATGAGCAGTTCTTC
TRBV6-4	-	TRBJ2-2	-	CASIPLITGELFF	TGTGCCAGCATCCCCCTGATTACAGGGGAGCTGTTTTTT
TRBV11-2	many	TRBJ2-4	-	CASSLEPVPRAILAKNIQYF	TGTGCCAGCAGCTTAGAACCCGTTCCAAGAGCGATTCTAGCCAAAAACATTCAGTACTTC
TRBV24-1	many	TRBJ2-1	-	CATRVGRNEQFF	TGTGCCACCCGGGTCGGACGAAATGAGCAGTTCTTC
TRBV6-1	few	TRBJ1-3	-	CASSEWGPNTIYF	TGTGCCAGCAGTGAGTGGGGTCCCAACACCATATATTTT